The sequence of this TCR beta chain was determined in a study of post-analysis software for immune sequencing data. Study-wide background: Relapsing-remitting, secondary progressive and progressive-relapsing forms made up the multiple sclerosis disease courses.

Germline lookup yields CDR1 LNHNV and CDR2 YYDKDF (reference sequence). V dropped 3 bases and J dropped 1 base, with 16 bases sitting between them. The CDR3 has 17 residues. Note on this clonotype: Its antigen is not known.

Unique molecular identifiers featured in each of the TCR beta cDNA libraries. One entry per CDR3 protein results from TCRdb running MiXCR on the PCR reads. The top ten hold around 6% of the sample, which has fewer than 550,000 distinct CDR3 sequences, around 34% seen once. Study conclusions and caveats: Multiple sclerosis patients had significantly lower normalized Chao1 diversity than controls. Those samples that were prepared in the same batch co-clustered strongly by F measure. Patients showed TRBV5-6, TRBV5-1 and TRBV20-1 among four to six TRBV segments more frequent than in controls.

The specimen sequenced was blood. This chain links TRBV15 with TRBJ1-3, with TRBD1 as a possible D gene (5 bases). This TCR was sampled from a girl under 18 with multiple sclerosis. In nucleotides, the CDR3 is TGTGCCACCAGCAGCCCCTTTTGGGACCAGTCTGGAAACACCATATATTTT. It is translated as CATSSPFWDQSGNTIYF.